The rows below give T cell receptor beta chains drawn from one sample of a study of blood T cells in healthy people across ages. TCRdb analysed the 5' RACE reads with MiXCR anew, one entry per CDR3 protein. Of 1.5 million or so distinct CDR3 sequences in the sample, approximately 40% were seen once. Material: blood. These receptors were collected from a woman between 18 and 30 years old in good health. Each CDR3 is given with its conserved first and last residue. The order of the fields is clone size, J gene, V gene, D gene, CDR3 DNA, CDR3 protein. A D gene is named only where the DNA matches it firmly. A clone size is listed for some rows: how often the clone was seen (once, few, many), or a class if it is expanded.

size: -; J: TRBJ1-1; V: TRBV5-1; D: -; DNA: TGCGCCAGCAGCAACTTGGTCCAGGATGAAGCTTTCTTT; CDR3: CASSNLVQDEAFF
size: -; J: TRBJ1-1; V: TRBV2; D: -; DNA: TGTGCCAGCAGTGTAGGGACAACGAACACTGAAGCTTTCTTT; CDR3: CASSVGTTNTEAFF
size: -; J: TRBJ2-1; V: TRBV20-1; D: -; DNA: TGCAGTGCTAGAGCGGAGGGGGCCTACAATGAGCAGTTCTTC; CDR3: CSARAEGAYNEQFF
size: -; J: TRBJ2-7; V: TRBV28; D: -; DNA: TGTGTCAGCATATCCGGAACGCGATTTAGGTCCTACGAGCAGTACTTC; CDR3: CVSISGTRFRSYEQYF
size: many; J: TRBJ2-5; V: TRBV12-3/TRBV12-4; D: TRBD2; DNA: TGTGCCAGCAGCCGACTAGCGGGAGAGACCCAGTACTTC; CDR3: CASSRLAGETQYF
size: -; J: TRBJ2-6; V: TRBV7-9; D: -; DNA: TGTGCCAGCAGCTCAGGACAGTCTGGGGCCAACGTCCTGACTTTC; CDR3: CASSSGQSGANVLTF
size: -; J: TRBJ2-3; V: TRBV15; D: TRBD1; DNA: TGTGCCACCAGCGGCAGACAGGGTCCTCAAAATACGCAGTATTTT; CDR3: CATSGRQGPQNTQYF
size: -; J: TRBJ2-5; V: TRBV20-1; D: TRBD2; DNA: TGCAGTGCATCCGGGACTAGCGGGAACCAAGAGACCCAGTACTTC; CDR3: CSASGTSGNQETQYF
size: few; J: TRBJ2-6; V: TRBV6-2/TRBV6-3; D: -; DNA: TGTGCCAGCAGTTACCCCCGCTCTGGGGCCAACGTCCTGACTTTC; CDR3: CASSYPRSGANVLTF
size: -; J: TRBJ2-7; V: TRBV18; D: -; DNA: TGTGCCAGCTCACCACCTAGGGTGGATTTGAACGAGCAGTACTTC; CDR3: CASSPPRVDLNEQYF
size: few; J: TRBJ1-5; V: TRBV12-3/TRBV12-4; D: -; DNA: TGTGCCAGCAGTTTGTCAGCTAGCAACAATCAGCCCCAGCATTTT; CDR3: CASSLSASNNQPQHF
size: few; J: TRBJ2-3; V: TRBV4-1; D: -; DNA: TGCGCCAGCAGCCAAGATGGGGGGGCCAGCACAGATACGCAGTATTTT; CDR3: CASSQDGGASTDTQYF
size: -; J: TRBJ2-3; V: TRBV7-2; D: TRBD2; DNA: TGTGCCAGCAGCTTTCGTGAGCGGGGGACAGATACGCAGTATTTT; CDR3: CASSFRERGTDTQYF